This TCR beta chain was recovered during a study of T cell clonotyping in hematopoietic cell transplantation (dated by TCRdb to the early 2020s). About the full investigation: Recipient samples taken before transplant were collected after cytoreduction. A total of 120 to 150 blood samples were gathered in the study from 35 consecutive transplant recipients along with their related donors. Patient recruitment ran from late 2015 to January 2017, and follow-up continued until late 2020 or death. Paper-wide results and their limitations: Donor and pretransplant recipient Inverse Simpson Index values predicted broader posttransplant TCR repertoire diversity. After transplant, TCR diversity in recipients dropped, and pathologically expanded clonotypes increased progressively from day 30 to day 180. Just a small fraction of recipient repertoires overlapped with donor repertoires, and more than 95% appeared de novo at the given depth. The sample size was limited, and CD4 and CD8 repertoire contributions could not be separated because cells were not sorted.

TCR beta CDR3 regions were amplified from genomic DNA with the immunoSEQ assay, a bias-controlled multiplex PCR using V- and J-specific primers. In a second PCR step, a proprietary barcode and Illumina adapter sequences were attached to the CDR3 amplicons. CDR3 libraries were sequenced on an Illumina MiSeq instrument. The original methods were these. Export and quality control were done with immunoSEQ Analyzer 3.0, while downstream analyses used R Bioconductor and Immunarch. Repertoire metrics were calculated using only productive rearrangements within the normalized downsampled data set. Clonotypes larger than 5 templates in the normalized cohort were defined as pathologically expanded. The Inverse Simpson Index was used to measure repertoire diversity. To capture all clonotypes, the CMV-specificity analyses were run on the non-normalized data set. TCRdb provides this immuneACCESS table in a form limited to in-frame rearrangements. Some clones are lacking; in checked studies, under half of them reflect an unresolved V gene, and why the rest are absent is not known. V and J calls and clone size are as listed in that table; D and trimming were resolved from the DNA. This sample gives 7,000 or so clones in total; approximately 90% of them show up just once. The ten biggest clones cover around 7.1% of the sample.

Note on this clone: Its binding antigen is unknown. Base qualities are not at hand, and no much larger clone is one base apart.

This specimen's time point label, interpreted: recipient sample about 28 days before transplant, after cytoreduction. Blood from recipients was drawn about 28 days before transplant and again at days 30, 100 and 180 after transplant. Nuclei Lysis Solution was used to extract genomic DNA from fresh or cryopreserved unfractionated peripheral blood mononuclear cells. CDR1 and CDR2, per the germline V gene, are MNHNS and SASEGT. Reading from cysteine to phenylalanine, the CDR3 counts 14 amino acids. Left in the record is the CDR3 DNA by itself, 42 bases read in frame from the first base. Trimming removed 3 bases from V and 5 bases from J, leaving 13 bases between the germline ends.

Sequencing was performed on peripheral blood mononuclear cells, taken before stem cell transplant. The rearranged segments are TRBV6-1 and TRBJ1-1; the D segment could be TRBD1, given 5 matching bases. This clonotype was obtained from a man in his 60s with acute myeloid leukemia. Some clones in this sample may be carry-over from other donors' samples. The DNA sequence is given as TGTGCCAGCAGTGACCGGGGCAGGTTTACTGAAGCTTTCTTT. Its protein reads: CASSDRGRFTEAFF.